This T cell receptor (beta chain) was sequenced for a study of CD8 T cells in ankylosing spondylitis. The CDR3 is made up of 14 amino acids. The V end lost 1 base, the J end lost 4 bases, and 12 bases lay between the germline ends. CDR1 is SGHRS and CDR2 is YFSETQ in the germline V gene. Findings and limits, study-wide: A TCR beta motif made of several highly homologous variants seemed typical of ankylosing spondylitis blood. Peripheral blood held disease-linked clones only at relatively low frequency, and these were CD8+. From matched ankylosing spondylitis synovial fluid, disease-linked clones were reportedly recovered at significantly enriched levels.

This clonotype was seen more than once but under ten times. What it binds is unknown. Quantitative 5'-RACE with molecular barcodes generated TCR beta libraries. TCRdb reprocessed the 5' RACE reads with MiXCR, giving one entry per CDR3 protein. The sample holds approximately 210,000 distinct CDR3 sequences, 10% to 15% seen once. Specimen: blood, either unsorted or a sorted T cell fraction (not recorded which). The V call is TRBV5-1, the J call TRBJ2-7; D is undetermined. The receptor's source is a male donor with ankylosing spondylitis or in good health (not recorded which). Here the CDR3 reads CASSLTSYTYEQYF. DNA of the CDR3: TGCGCCAGCAGCTTGACATCTTATACATACGAGCAGTACTTC.